This T cell receptor (beta chain) was recovered during a study of T-cell reconstitution after alpha-beta-depleted transplantation in children. Study results and limitations: T-cell counts and diversity were attributed mostly to newly produced T cells one year after transplant. The high TCRbeta diversity at day 60 in some patients came from surviving recipient T cells and thymic progenitors. Where alpha-beta T cells came from about two months after transplant was reportedly several hundred expanded graft clones.

V shed 2 bases and J shed 5 bases, with 16 bases lying between them. Germline CDR1 reads MNHEY; CDR2 reads SVGAGI. The CDR3 sequence is 15 residues long. As to this clonotype: Its antigen is as yet unknown.

Library preparation (for TCRbeta) was performed with unique molecular identifiers. A single record per CDR3 protein comes from TCRdb applying MiXCR to the PCR reads. This table holds fewer than 450,000 distinct CDR3 sequences, around 15% found once. The source was PBMCs, mostly from graft donor cells, collected 360 days after TCRalphabeta/CD19-depleted stem cell transplant. This TCR was recovered from a male patient between 2 and 10 years old who had a stem cell transplant for acute lymphoblastic leukemia, so the T cells may come from the graft donor. The chain combines TRBV6-5 with TRBJ2-7; D is uncertain. Here the CDR3 reads CASSYDFKVAHEQYF. The CDR3 DNA is TGTGCCAGCAGTTACGATTTCAAGGTTGCCCACGAGCAGTACTTC.